This entry features one T cell receptor (beta chain) sequence. The method was immunoSEQ multiplex PCR; TCRdb's version includes in-frame clones alone and lacks a portion of them. Of some 68,000 clones detected, about 88% appear once; the ten largest clones hold more than 8%. This sample was taken from a study of blood T cell repertoires in COVID-19. Germline CDR1 is SGHTA and CDR2 is FQGNSA. Trimming pared 5 bases from V and 0 bases from J, leaving 7 bases between. This CDR3 is built from 14 residues. The sequenced sample consisted of peripheral blood. The clonotype was recovered from a man between 45 and 60 years old with active COVID-19. V gene TRBV7-2 combines with J gene TRBJ2-2, with TRBD1 as a possible D gene (6 bases). For the CDR3, the DNA is TGTGCCAGCAGCGGACAGTCGAACACCGGGGAGCTGTTTTTT. This translates into CASSGQSNTGELFF. The full variable domain, completed using reference TRBV7-2 and TRBJ2-2, is GAGVSQSPSNKVTEKGKDVELRCDPISGHTALYWYRQSLGQGLEFLIYFQGNSAPDKSGLPSDRFSAERTGGSVSTLTIQRTQQEDSAVYLCASSGQSNTGELFFGEGSRLTVL.